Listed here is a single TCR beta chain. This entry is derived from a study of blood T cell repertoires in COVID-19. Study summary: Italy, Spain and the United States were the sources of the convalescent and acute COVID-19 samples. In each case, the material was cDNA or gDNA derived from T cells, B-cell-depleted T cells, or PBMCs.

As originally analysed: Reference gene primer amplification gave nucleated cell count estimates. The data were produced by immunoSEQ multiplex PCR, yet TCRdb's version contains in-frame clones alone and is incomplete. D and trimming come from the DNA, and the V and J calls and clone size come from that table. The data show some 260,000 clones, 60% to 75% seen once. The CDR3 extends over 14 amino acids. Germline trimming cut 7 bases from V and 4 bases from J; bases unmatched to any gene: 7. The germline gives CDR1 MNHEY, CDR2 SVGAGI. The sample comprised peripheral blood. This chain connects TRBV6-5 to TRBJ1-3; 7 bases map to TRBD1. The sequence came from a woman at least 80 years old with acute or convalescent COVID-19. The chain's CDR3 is CASIRQGTGNTIYF. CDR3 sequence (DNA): TGTGCCAGCATTCGACAGGGTACAGGAAACACCATATATTTT.